This TCR beta chain was captured in a study of regulatory T cells in long-lasting Graves disease. Described time point: newly diagnosed GD, antithyroid drugs for less than 3 months. Isolated PBMC RNA provided the starting material for the TCR library. Roughly 10 milliliters of peripheral blood were taken and placed in EDTA tubes. This clonotype came up many times. The antigen remains undetermined. This CDR3 spans 14 amino acids. Germline V gene lookup returns CDR1 KGHDR and CDR2 SFDVKD. The V segment lost 8 bases and the J segment 4 bases; nucleotides outside the gene matches: 7. Study-wide findings and caveats: Patients whose Graves' disease persisted exhibited lower TCR diversity than those newly diagnosed. Clonotypes that were public and shared totalled about 2,500 in persistent patients versus 966 in new patients. Segments TRBV28, TRBJ1-2 and TRBJ2-5 showed preferential usage in persistent disease.

Arm-PCR of CDR3 regions and iRepertoire HTBI primers were the basis on which TCR beta libraries were built. MiXCR, applied by TCRdb to the multiplex PCR reads, yields one record per CDR3 protein. The data contain about 380,000 distinct CDR3 sequences, 15% to 19% of them seen just once; the ten biggest clones take up 22%. The receptor's source is a female donor with Graves disease. Sample: peripheral blood mononuclear cells (PBMCs), taken at new diagnosis, from a patient treated with antithyroid drugs. The V gene is TRBV24-1, the J gene TRBJ2-1; 7 bases match TRBD1. The CDR3 DNA follows: TGTGCCACCAAACCGGGACAGAATTACAATGAGCAGTTCTTC. It yields the protein CATKPGQNYNEQFF.